This T cell receptor (beta chain) was captured by sequencing in a study of OX40 agonist ivuxolimab in advanced cancers. The overall study: The dose-escalation cohort was roughly 83% male, with a mean age of about 56 years, ranging roughly 23 to 79. Past anti-PD-1, anti-PD-L1 or anti-CTLA-4 therapy was accepted, and roughly 37% had received some.

TCRdb's table, derived via immunoSEQ multiplex PCR, lists solely in-frame clones and lacks some. This table has approximately 65,000 clones, 70% to 90% appearing once. Germline assignment: CDR1 GTSNPN and CDR2 SVGIG (reference sequence). The CDR3 totals 14 residues. Trimming removed 2 bases from V and 1 base from J, with 11 bases in between. Sequenced here: CD4+ or CD8+ T cells sorted from blood, sampled in a trial of the OX40 agonist ivuxolimab. V usage is TRBV30 and J usage is TRBJ2-5; D not certain. The origin of this receptor is an adult with an advanced solid tumor such as melanoma, head and neck, liver or kidney cancer. CDR3 DNA sequence: TGTGCCTGGAGTAGAATGACGCGCCAAGAGACCCAGTACTTC. Translating it yields CAWSRMTRQETQYF.